The 25 T cell receptor beta chains listed next were all sequenced from one sample in a study of blood T cell repertoires in COVID-19. The method was immunoSEQ multiplex PCR; TCRdb's version includes in-frame clones alone and lacks a portion of them. This sample carries about 160,000 clones, about three quarters of them seen once, and the ten largest clones take around 8.1%. Sequencing was carried out using peripheral blood. Receptor source: a man in his sixties with acute or convalescent COVID-19.

For the CDR3, the DNA is TGTGCCAGCAGGAAAGGACAGGCGAACTATGGCTACACCTTC. It specifies CASRKGQANYGYTF. This chain uses TRBV2 with TRBJ1-2; 7 bases are shared with TRBD1. Trimming at V came to 6 bases and at J to 2 bases, leaving 6 bases not matched to a gene. The CDR3 is 14 residues long. CDR1 and CDR2 from the germline V gene are SNHLY and FYNNEI.

The rearrangement links TRBV18 to TRBJ2-6, with unresolved D. V lost 3 bases and J 0 bases, leaving 3 bases between the germline ends. Germline values: CDR1 KGHSH, CDR2 LQKENI. The length of the CDR3 is 14 residues. CDR3 sequence: CASSPSSGANVLTF. The CDR3 nucleotides read TGTGCCAGCTCACCGAGCTCTGGGGCCAACGTCCTGACTTTC. Drawing the rest from reference TRBV18 and TRBJ2-6, the complete variable domain is NAGVMQNPRHLVRRRGQEARLRCSPMKGHSHVYWYRQLPEEGLKFMVYLQKENIIDESGMPKERFSAEFPKEGPSILRIQQVVRGDSAAYFCASSPSSGANVLTFGAGSRLTVL.

The chain has TRBV12-3 or TRBV12-4 and TRBJ2-5; D call uncertain. V was clipped by 1 base and J by 5 bases, with 8 bases between them. The CDR3 consists of 13 residues. Written as DNA, the CDR3 is TGTGCCAGCAGTTTAGGCCCTCGGGAGACCCAGTACTTC. Protein: CASSLGPRETQYF.

This clone was observed a few times. This rearrangement joins TRBV7-9 to TRBJ2-3; D gene uncertain. CDR3 length: 13 residues. V gave up 4 bases and J gave up 4 bases, with 9 bases separating them. Germline assignment: CDR1 SEHNR and CDR2 FQNEAQ (reference sequence). This CDR3 is CASSSSNSDTQYF. The CDR3, as DNA: TGTGCCAGCAGCTCATCAAATTCAGATACGCAGTATTTT. Looking up the rest from reference TRBV7-9 and TRBJ2-3 gives the full variable domain: DTGVSQNPRHKITKRGQNVTFRCDPISEHNRLYWYRQTLGQGPEFLTYFQNEAQLEKSRLLSDRFSAERPKGSFSTLEIQRTEQGDSAMYLCASSSSNSDTQYFGPGTRLTVL.

V is TRBV24-1 and J is TRBJ2-7; the D gene is possibly TRBD1 (5 bases). This CDR3 is 12 amino acids long. Looked up from germline, CDR1 is KGHDR and CDR2 is SFDVKD. The germline V and J ends were trimmed by 9 bases and 2 bases, with 10 bases remaining between them. This CDR3 reads CATEDTTYEQYF. CDR3 sequence (DNA): TGTGCCACCGAGGACACAACCTACGAGCAGTACTTC.

This clone was counted a single time. The chain combines TRBV5-1 with TRBJ1-2; D unclear. This CDR3 contains 16 residues. V lost 1 base and J lost 1, with 14 bases in between. Germline V lookup: CDR1 SGHRS, CDR2 YFSETQ. CDR3 sequence reads: CASSLTGILLNYGYTF. CDR3 nucleotide sequence: TGCGCCAGCAGCTTGACCGGGATCCTCCTTAACTATGGCTACACCTTC.

The chain joins TRBV7-2 to TRBJ2-5; unclear D gene. The CDR3 covers 15 residues. Germline-derived CDR1 and CDR2 are SGHTA and FQGNSA. With 1 base removed from V and 2 bases from J, the gap between germline ends came to 11 bases. CDR3 nucleotide sequence: TGTGCCAGCAGCTTAGATGCCTGGCCGCAAGAGACCCAGTACTTC. Protein product: CASSLDAWPQETQYF.

CDR3 bases: TGTGCCAGCAGGTCGGGACAGCGAAGGGATGGCTACACCTTC. This translates into CASRSGQRRDGYTF. The gene calls are TRBV7-9 and TRBJ1-2; 7 bases fit TRBD1. Germline V gene lookup returns CDR1 SEHNR and CDR2 FQNEAQ (reference sequence). V was clipped by 6 bases and J by 6 bases; unmatched bases: 10. This CDR3 contains 14 residues.

This chain links TRBV7-8 with TRBJ1-4; D is unresolved. Germline-derived CDR1 and CDR2 are SGHVS and FQNEAQ. V gave up 0 bases and J gave up 0 bases, with 11 bases separating them. The CDR3 covers 17 residues. CDR3 in amino acids: CASSLALSATTNEKLFF. Here the CDR3 DNA reads TGTGCCAGCAGCTTAGCGCTTTCTGCGACAACTAATGAAAAACTGTTTTTT.

J is TRBJ1-4 and V is TRBV13, with TRBD1 identical over 10 bases. In germline, CDR1 is PRHDT, CDR2 FYEKMQ (reference sequence). Losses at the gene ends were 5 bases for V and 8 bases for J; bases not matched to a gene: 11. The CDR3 sequence is 16 residues long. CDR3 sequence (DNA): TGTGCCAGCAGCCTACCCCGGGACAGGGGAGTGGAAAAACTGTTTTTT. Translation: CASSLPRDRGVEKLFF.

This chain uses TRBV5-4 with TRBJ1-2; TRBD1 agrees at 9 bases. Germline trimming cut 4 bases from V and 4 bases from J; bases unmatched to any gene: 5. Germline V lookup: CDR1 SGHNT, CDR2 YYREEE (reference sequence). The CDR3 loop spans 14 amino acids. This CDR3 reads CASSLQGAPYGYTF. For the CDR3, the DNA is TGTGCCAGCAGCCTACAGGGGGCACCCTATGGCTACACCTTC.

This chain joins TRBV5-4 and TRBJ1-3; the D is unclear. There are 15 residues in the CDR3. Germline loops: CDR1 SGHNT, CDR2 YYREEE (reference sequence). The V end was cut by 4 bases, the J end by 0 bases, with 11 bases between. CDR3 protein: CASSPGTDSGNTIYF. The CDR3 bases are TGTGCCAGCAGCCCTGGCACAGACTCTGGAAACACCATATATTTT.

By sample share, this clone is medium-sized. The chain combines TRBV5-4 with TRBJ1-1, with D maybe TRBD1 (6 bases). Between the trimmed V and J ends, which lost 4 bases and 3 bases, there was a span of 16 bases. CDR1 is SGHNT, CDR2 YYREEE, per germline (reference sequence). CDR3 length: 15 amino acids. CDR3 nucleotides: TGTGCCAGCAGCGCACTAGGGGGATCGGACACTGAAGCTTTCTTT. Translated: CASSALGGSDTEAFF. Looking up the rest from reference TRBV5-4 and TRBJ1-1 gives the full variable domain: ETGVTQSPTHLIKTRGQQVTLRCSSQSGHNTVSWYQQALGQGPQFIFQYYREEENGRGNFPPRFSGLQFPNYSSELNVNALELDDSALYLCASSALGGSDTEAFFGQGTRLTVV.

In DNA, the CDR3 is TGTGCCAGCAGCTTAACGGGAGAAGTCTACGGCTACACCTTC. This codes for CASSLTGEVYGYTF. The J gene is TRBJ1-2, the V gene TRBV7-2; D not certain. V was cut by 2 bases and J by 8 bases, with 15 bases left in between. Looked up from germline, CDR1 is SGHTA and CDR2 is FQGNSA. The CDR3 has 14 residues.

The chain joins TRBV19 to TRBJ2-1; a possible D gene is TRBD2 (6 bases). The CDR3 is 14 residues long. Germline V gene lookup returns CDR1 LNHDA and CDR2 SQIVND (reference sequence). V lost 3 bases and J lost 4, with 10 bases in between. The CDR3 nucleotides are TGTGCCAGTAGTATTCAAGCGGGTTACAATGAGCAGTTCTTC. Protein: CASSIQAGYNEQFF.

This clone occurred once. This chain connects TRBV29-1 to TRBJ1-3; maybe TRBD1 (6 bases). The CDR3 has 14 residues. The V end was cut by 4 bases, the J end by 0 bases, with 10 bases between. Germline V gives CDR1 SQVTM, CDR2 ANQGSEA. The CDR3 sequence is CSVVDSTSGNTIYF. The CDR3 nucleotides read TGCAGCGTTGTGGACAGTACCTCTGGAAACACCATATATTTT.

The chain links TRBV7-2 to TRBJ1-1; maybe TRBD1 (6 bases). The germline V gene encodes CDR1 SGHTA and CDR2 FQGNSA. The CDR3 totals 17 residues. V lost 1 base, J lost 1 base, and 16 bases lay in between. The CDR3 DNA sequence: TGTGCCAGCAGCTTAGTCTTTGGCAGGGGAACGAACACTGAAGCTTTCTTT. This sequence encodes CASSLVFGRGTNTEAFF.

The chain has TRBV7-3 and TRBJ1-1, with D uncertain. Germline CDR1 reads SGHTA; CDR2 reads FQGTGA. CDR3 length equals 13 residues. The ends were cut back, 0 bases at V and 3 bases at J, with 5 bases in the middle. The CDR3 spells CASSLTRDTEAFF. CDR3 DNA sequence: TGTGCCAGCAGCTTAACGAGGGACACTGAAGCTTTCTTT.

The rearrangement links TRBV24-1 to TRBJ2-3; tentative D call: TRBD2 (5 bases). The CDR3 contains 15 residues. V lost 8 bases and J lost 0, with 14 bases in between. Germline CDR1 is KGHDR and CDR2 is SFDVKD. CDR3 in amino acids: CATNAGESSTDTQYF. As DNA, the CDR3 is TGTGCCACCAACGCCGGGGAGTCTAGCACAGATACGCAGTATTTT.

The rearrangement joins TRBV6-5 to TRBJ2-7, with 9 bases that match TRBD1. The CDR3 consists of 15 residues. V lost 4 bases, J lost 5 bases, and 9 bases stayed unmatched. In germline, CDR1 is MNHEY, CDR2 SVGAGI. The CDR3 spells CASSFTGQGGNEQYF. Here the CDR3 DNA reads TGTGCCAGCAGTTTTACGGGACAGGGTGGGAACGAGCAGTACTTC.

The chain links TRBV6-5 to TRBJ2-7; 9 bases agree with TRBD2. The length of the CDR3 is 16 residues. Per germline, CDR1 MNHEY and CDR2 SVGAGI. The junction had 10 bases not matched to a gene; V was cut back by 0 bases and J by 7 bases. Here the CDR3 DNA reads TGTGCCAGCAGTTACTCGATCCCTAGCGGGGTTGGTGAGCAGTACTTC. Translating gives CASSYSIPSGVGEQYF.

This clone appeared a few times. V gene TRBV10-2 combines with J gene TRBJ2-2, with 8 bases matching TRBD2. CDR3 size: 14 residues. Unmatched junction bases numbered 2, after V lost 2 bases and J lost 6 bases. Germline assignment: CDR1 WSHSY and CDR2 SAAADI. CDR3 sequence reads: CASSETGGPGELFF. The CDR3 DNA sequence: TGCGCCAGCAGTGAGACGGGGGGGCCCGGGGAGCTGTTTTTT.

This clone was recorded only once. This chain links TRBV4-1 with TRBJ1-4; maybe TRBD1 (6 bases). CDR3 length: 17 residues. The germline V gene encodes CDR1 MGHRA and CDR2 YSYEKL. Between the trimmed V and J ends, which lost 0 bases and 3 bases, there was a span of 14 bases. CDR3 sequence reads: CASSQDGGRRSNEKLFF. DNA for the CDR3: TGCGCCAGCAGCCAAGATGGGGGCAGGAGGTCTAATGAAAAACTGTTTTTT.

V usage is TRBV27 and J usage is TRBJ2-1; TRBD2 agrees at 7 bases. The CDR3 has 15 residues. Germline CDR1 is MNHEY and CDR2 is SMNVEV (reference sequence). J lost 5 bases, V lost 4 bases, and 8 bases had no gene match. The CDR3 DNA follows: TGTGCCAGCAGTTCCTTACAGCGGGGAAACAATGAGCAGTTCTTC. Its protein product is CASSSLQRGNNEQFF.

For the CDR3, the DNA is TGTGCCAGCAGTGCACGACTAGCGGGGGGAACGTTCCACAATGAGCAGTTCTTC. Its translation is CASSARLAGGTFHNEQFF. This chain links TRBV27 with TRBJ2-1, with 13 nucleotides matching TRBD2. V shed 5 bases and J 5 bases; nucleotides not matched to a gene: 12. CDR1 and CDR2 (germline): MNHEY, SMNVEV (reference sequence). CDR3 length: 18 amino acids.